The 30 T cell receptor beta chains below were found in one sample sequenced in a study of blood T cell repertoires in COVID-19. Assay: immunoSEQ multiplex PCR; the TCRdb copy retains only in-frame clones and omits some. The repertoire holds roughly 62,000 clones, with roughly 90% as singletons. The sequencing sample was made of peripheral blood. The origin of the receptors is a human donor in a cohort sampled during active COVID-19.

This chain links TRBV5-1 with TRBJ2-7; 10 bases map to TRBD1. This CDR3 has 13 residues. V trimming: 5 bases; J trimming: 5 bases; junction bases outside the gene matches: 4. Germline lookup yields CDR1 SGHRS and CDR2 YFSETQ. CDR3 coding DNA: TGCGCCAGCAGGCCCGGGACAGGGGACGAGCAGTACTTC. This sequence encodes CASRPGTGDEQYF.

In nucleotides, the CDR3 is TGTGCCTGGAGTGGCGGCTCCTACGAGCAGTACTTC. Protein product: CAWSGGSYEQYF. This rearrangement joins TRBV30 to TRBJ2-7, with D unresolved. The CDR3 has 12 residues. Trimming left V 1 base short and J 0 bases short, with 4 bases between. CDR1 GTSNPN and CDR2 SVGIG come from the germline V gene (reference sequence).

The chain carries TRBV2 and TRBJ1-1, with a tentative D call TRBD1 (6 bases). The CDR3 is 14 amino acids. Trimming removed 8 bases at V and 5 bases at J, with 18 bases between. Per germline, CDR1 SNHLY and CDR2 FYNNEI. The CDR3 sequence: CASGGASMGTEAFF. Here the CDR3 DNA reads TGTGCCAGCGGGGGGGCCTCTATGGGGACTGAAGCTTTCTTT.

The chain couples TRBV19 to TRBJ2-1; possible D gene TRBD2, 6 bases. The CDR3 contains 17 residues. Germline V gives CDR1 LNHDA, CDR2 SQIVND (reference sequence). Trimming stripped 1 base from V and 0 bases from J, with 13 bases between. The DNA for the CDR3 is TGTGCCAGTAGTATAGGGGCACGGGGAGGCTCCTACAATGAGCAGTTCTTC. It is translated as CASSIGARGGSYNEQFF.

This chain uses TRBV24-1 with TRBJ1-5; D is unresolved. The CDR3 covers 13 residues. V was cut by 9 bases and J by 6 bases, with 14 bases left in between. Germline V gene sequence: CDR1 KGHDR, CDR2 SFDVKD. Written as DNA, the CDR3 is TGTGCCACCCAACCAACAGCGGGTCAGCCCCAGCATTTT. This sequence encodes CATQPTAGQPQHF.

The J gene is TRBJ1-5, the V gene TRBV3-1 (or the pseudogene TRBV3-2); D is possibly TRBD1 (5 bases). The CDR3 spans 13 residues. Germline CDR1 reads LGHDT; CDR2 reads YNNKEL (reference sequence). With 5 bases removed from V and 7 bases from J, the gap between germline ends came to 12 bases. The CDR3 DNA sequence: TGTGCCAGCAGCGGGGGGGGGTACCAGCCCCAGCATTTT. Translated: CASSGGGYQPQHF.

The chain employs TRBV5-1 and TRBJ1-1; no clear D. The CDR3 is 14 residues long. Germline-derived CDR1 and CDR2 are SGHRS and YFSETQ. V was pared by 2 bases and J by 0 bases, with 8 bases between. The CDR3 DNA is TGCGCCAGCAGCTTTGGAGGAATGAACACTGAAGCTTTCTTT. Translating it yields CASSFGGMNTEAFF.

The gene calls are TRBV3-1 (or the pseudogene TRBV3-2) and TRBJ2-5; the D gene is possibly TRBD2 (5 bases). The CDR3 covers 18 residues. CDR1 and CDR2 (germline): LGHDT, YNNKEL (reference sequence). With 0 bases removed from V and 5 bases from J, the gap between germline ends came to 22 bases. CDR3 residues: CASSQDLLARPGMETQYF. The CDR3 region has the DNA TGTGCCAGCAGCCAAGATCTCCTAGCAAGGCCCGGAATGGAGACCCAGTACTTC.

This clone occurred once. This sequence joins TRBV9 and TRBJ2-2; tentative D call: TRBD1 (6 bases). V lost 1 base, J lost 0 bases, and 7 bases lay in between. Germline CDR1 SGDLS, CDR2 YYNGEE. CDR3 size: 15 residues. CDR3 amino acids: CASSVQGTNTGELFF. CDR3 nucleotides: TGTGCCAGCAGCGTACAGGGGACGAACACCGGGGAGCTGTTTTTT.

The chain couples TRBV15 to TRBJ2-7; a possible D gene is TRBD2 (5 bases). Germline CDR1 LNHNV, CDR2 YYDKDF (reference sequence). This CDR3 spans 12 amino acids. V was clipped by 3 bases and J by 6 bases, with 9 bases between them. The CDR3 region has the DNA TGTGCCACCAGCAGCGGCCGGGGCGAGCAGTACTTC. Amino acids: CATSSGRGEQYF.

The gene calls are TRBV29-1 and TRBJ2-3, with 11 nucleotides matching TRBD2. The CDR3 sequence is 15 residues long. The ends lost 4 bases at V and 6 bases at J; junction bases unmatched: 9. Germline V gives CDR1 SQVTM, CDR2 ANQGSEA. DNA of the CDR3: TGCAGCGTTGTTCGGGCTAGCGGGGGGTGGGATACGCAGTATTTT. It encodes CSVVRASGGWDTQYF.

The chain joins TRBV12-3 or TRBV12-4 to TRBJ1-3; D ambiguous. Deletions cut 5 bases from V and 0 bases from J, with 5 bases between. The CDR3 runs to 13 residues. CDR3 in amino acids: CASSEGSGNTIYF. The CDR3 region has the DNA TGTGCCAGCAGTGAGGGCTCTGGAAACACCATATATTTT.

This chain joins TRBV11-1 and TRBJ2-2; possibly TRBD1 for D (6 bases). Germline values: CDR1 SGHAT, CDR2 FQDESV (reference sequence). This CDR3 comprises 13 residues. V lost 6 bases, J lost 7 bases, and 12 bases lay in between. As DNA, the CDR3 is TGTGCCAGCAGGTTTGGGGGCGACGGGGAGCTGTTTTTT. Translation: CASRFGGDGELFF.

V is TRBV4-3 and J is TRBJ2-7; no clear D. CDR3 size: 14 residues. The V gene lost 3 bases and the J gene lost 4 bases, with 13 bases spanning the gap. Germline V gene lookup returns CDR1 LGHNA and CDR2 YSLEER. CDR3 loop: CASSQLQRPYEQYF. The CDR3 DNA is TGCGCCAGCAGCCAGCTTCAGCGTCCGTACGAGCAGTACTTC.

CDR3 in amino acids: CATPEGGESYNEQFF. In DNA, the CDR3 is TGTGCCACCCCAGAGGGAGGGGAATCCTACAATGAGCAGTTCTTC. The chain has TRBV2 and TRBJ2-1, with 7 bases that match TRBD2. Losses at the gene ends were 10 bases for V and 1 base for J; bases not matched to a gene: 10. The length of the CDR3 is 15 residues. Germline V gene data show CDR1 as SNHLY and CDR2 as FYNNEI.

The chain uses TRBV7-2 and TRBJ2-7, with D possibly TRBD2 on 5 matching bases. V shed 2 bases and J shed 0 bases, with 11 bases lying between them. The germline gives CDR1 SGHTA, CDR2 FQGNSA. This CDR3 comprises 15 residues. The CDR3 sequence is CASSLFDGNSYEQYF. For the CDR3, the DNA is TGTGCCAGCAGCTTATTTGACGGGAACTCCTACGAGCAGTACTTC.

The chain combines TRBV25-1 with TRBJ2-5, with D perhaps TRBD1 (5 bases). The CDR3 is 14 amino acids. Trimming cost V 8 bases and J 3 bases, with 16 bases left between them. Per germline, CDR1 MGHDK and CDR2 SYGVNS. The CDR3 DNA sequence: TGTGCCAGCCGGGCCGATTTAGGGGAAGAGACCCAGTACTTC. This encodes CASRADLGEETQYF.

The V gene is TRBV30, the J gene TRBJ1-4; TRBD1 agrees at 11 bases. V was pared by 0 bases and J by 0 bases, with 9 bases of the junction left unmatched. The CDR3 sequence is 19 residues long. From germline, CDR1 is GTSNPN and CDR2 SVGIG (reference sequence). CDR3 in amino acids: CAWSVRLGQGVSTNEKLFF. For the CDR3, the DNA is TGTGCCTGGAGTGTAAGACTGGGACAGGGGGTGTCAACTAATGAAAAACTGTTTTTT.

CDR3 sequence: CATPLASAAYEQYF. Here the CDR3 DNA reads TGTGCCACGCCCTTGGCTAGCGCCGCCTACGAGCAGTACTTC. This rearrangement joins TRBV24-1 to TRBJ2-7, with TRBD2 as a possible D gene (6 bases). The CDR3 has 14 amino acids. V lost 10 bases, J lost 2 bases, and 17 bases lay in between. Germline loops: CDR1 KGHDR, CDR2 SFDVKD.

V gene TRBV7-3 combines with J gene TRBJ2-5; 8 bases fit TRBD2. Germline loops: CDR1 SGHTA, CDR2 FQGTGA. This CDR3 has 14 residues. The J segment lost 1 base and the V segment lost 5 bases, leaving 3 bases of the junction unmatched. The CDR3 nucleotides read TGTGCCAGCAGCCGACTAGCGTCCCAAGAGACCCAGTACTTC. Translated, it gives CASSRLASQETQYF.

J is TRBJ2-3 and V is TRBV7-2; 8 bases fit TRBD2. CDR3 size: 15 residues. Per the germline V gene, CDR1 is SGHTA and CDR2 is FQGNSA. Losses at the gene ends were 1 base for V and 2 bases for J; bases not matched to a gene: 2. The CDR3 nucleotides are TGTGCCAGCAGCTTAGACGGGAGGGCCACAGATACGCAGTATTTT. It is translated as CASSLDGRATDTQYF.

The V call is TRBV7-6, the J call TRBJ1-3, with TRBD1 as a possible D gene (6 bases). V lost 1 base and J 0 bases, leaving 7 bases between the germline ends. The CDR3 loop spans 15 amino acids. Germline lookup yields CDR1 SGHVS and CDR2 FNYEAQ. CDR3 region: CASSLGGGSGNTIYF. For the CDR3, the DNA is TGTGCCAGCAGCTTAGGAGGGGGCTCTGGAAACACCATATATTTT.

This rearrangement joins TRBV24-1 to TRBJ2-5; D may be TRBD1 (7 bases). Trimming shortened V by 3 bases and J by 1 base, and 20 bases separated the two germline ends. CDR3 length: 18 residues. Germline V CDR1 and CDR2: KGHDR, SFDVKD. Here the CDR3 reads CATSDRRGTVDVQETQYF. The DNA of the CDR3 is TGTGCCACCAGTGATCGTCGCGGGACAGTGGATGTCCAAGAGACCCAGTACTTC.

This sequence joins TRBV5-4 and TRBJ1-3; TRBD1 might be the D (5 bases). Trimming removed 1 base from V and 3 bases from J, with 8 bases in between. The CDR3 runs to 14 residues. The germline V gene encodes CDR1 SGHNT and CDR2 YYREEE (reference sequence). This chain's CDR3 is CASSLSRGGNTIYF. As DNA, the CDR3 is TGTGCCAGCAGCTTGTCAAGGGGTGGAAACACCATATATTTT.

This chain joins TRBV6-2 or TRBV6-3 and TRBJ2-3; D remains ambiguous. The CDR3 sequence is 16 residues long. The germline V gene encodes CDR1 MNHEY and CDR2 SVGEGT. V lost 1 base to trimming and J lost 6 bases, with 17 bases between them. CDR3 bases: TGTGCCAGCAGTTACTTGAAGAGACGATCCGGGGATACGCAGTATTTT. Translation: CASSYLKRRSGDTQYF.

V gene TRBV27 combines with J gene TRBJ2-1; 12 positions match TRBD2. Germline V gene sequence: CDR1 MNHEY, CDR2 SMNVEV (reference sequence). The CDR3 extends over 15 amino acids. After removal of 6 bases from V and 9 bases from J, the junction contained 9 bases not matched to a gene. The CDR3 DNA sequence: TGTGCCAGCAGAGGGCTAGCGGGAGGGTCGGTTGAGCAGTTCTTC. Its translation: CASRGLAGGSVEQFF.

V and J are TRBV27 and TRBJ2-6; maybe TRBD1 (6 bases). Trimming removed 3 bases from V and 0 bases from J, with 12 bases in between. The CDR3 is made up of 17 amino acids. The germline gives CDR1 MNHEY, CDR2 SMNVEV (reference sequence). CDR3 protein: CASSLSHRVSGANVLTF. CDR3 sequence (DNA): TGTGCCAGCAGTTTGTCTCACAGGGTCTCTGGGGCCAACGTCCTGACTTTC.

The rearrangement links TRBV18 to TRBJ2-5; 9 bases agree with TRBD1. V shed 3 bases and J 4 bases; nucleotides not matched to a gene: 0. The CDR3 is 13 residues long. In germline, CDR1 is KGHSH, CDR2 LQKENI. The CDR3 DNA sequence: TGTGCCAGCTCACCGACAGGGGGAGAGACCCAGTACTTC. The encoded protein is CASSPTGGETQYF. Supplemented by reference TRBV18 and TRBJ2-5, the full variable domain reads NAGVMQNPRHLVRRRGQEARLRCSPMKGHSHVYWYRQLPEEGLKFMVYLQKENIIDESGMPKERFSAEFPKEGPSILRIQQVVRGDSAAYFCASSPTGGETQYFGPGTRLLVL.

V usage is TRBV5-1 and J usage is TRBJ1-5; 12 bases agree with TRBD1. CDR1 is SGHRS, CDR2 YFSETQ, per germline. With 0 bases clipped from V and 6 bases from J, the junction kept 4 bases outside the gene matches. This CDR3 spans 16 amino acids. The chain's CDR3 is CASSLAGTGGGQPQHF. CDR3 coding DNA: TGCGCCAGCAGCTTGGCGGGGACAGGGGGCGGTCAGCCCCAGCATTTT.

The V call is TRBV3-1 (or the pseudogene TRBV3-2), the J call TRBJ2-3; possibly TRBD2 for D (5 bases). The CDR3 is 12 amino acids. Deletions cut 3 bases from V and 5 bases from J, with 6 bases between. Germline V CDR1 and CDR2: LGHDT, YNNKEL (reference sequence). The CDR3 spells CASSHRGDTQYF. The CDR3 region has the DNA TGTGCCAGCAGCCACCGGGGAGATACGCAGTATTTT.